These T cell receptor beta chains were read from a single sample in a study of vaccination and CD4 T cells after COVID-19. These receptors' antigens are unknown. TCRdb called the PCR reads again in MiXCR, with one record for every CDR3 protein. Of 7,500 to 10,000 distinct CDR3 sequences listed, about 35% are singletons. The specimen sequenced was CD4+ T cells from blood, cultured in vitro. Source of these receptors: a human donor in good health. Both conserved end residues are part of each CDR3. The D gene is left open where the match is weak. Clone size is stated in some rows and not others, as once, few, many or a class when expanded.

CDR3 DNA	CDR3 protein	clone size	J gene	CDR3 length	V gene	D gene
TGTGCCACACTCCCTCCCGGGACTAGCGGAATAACCGGGGAGCTGTTTTTT	CATLPPGTSGITGELFF	-	TRBJ2-2	17	TRBV6-1	TRBD2
TGCAGTGCTAGGGGCTTGGGCGTGGCTGGGGCCAACGTCCTGACTTTC	CSARGLGVAGANVLTF	-	TRBJ2-6	16	TRBV20-1	-
TGTGCCAGCAGCTTAATGGGAGGTGGGGCCAACGTCCTGACTTTC	CASSLMGGGANVLTF	few	TRBJ2-6	15	TRBV7-3	-
TGCAGCGTTGAAGCCGGGACAGAGGACTATAGCAATCAGCCCCAGCATTTT	CSVEAGTEDYSNQPQHF	few	TRBJ1-5	17	TRBV29-1	TRBD1
TGTGCCACCTCCCTGGGAGAGGGGCAGCCCCAGCATTTT	CATSLGEGQPQHF	-	TRBJ1-5	13	TRBV15	-
TGTGCCAGCAGGGACAGGGGCTCCTTTGGAGATACGCAGTATTTT	CASRDRGSFGDTQYF	-	TRBJ2-3	15	TRBV6-1	TRBD1
TGTGCCTGGAGTGTAGGTATAGGGGGGAATCAGCCCCAGCATTTT	CAWSVGIGGNQPQHF	-	TRBJ1-5	15	TRBV30	-
TGTGCCAGCAGTTACGATTGGGACACGGACTACGAGCAGTACTTC	CASSYDWDTDYEQYF	-	TRBJ2-7	15	TRBV6-5	-
TGTGCCAGCAGTTACCCTGGCCTAGAACAAAAGCCCCAGCATTTT	CASSYPGLEQKPQHF	-	TRBJ1-5	15	TRBV28	-
TGTGCCACCAGCAGCTCCGCCAGGGGAGATACGCAGTATTTT	CATSSSARGDTQYF	few	TRBJ2-3	14	TRBV15	-
TGTGCCAGCAGCTCGCGAGGGGCTGGCACAGATACGCAGTATTTT	CASSSRGAGTDTQYF	-	TRBJ2-3	15	TRBV6-1	-
TGTGCCAGCAGTTTCAGGGATCAAGAGACCCAGTACTTC	CASSFRDQETQYF	-	TRBJ2-5	13	TRBV27	-
TGTGCCAGCAGTTGGACGGGCAGCACAGATACGCAGTATTTT	CASSWTGSTDTQYF	few	TRBJ2-3	14	TRBV27	-
TGTGCCAGCAGACCGGTGGGGGGGAGCTACACCTTC	CASRPVGGSYTF	few	TRBJ1-2	12	TRBV11-2	-
TGTGCCAGCAGTCCCGCGTACACTAGTGTTAGCACAGATACGCAGTATTTT	CASSPAYTSVSTDTQYF	once	TRBJ2-3	17	TRBV6-2/TRBV6-3	-
TGTGCCAGCGGCCTCTCCTATAATTCACCCCTCCACTTT	CASGLSYNSPLHF	-	TRBJ1-6	13	TRBV28	-
TGTGCCAGTAGTATTGGGCCTGGCGGAAGCGAGCAGTACTTC	CASSIGPGGSEQYF	few	TRBJ2-7	14	TRBV19	-
TGTGCCAGCAGTGACGGGGAGGCGGGCGGCTACACCTTC	CASSDGEAGGYTF	few	TRBJ1-2	13	TRBV6-4	-
TGCGCCAGCAGCTATGGACAGAACCAAGAGACCCAGTACTTC	CASSYGQNQETQYF	few	TRBJ2-5	14	TRBV5-1	-
TGTGCCAGCAGTTACCCAGGGGGCCCCGGAAAAAGAACTGAAGCTTTCTTT	CASSYPGGPGKRTEAFF	few	TRBJ1-1	17	TRBV6-5	TRBD1
TGTGCCAGCAGCTCCCGACAGACCCCAGAGGAGCAGTACTTC	CASSSRQTPEEQYF	-	TRBJ2-7	14	TRBV7-2	-
TGTGCCAGCATTAGCGGGGGAAGCACAGATACGCAGTATTTT	CASISGGSTDTQYF	-	TRBJ2-3	14	TRBV2	TRBD2
TGTGCCAGCAGCTTAGTTGGGACTAGCAGGCGGAGAGGGATCAATGAGCAGTTCTTC	CASSLVGTSRRRGINEQFF	-	TRBJ2-1	19	TRBV7-2	TRBD2
TGCAGTGCTAGTGACAGGGTCACCCTGAACACTGAAGCTTTCTTT	CSASDRVTLNTEAFF	few	TRBJ1-1	15	TRBV20-1	TRBD1
TGTGCCAGCAGCTTCCGGGCTAGCGGGAGATCAGGAGACGAGCAGTACTTC	CASSFRASGRSGDEQYF	-	TRBJ2-7	17	TRBV11-2	TRBD2
TGTGCCAGCAGGCCCCGGGGGCTCACGGGAGATGGCTACACCTTC	CASRPRGLTGDGYTF	-	TRBJ1-2	15	TRBV6-2/TRBV6-3	-
TGTGCCAGCGATAGAGGGACCGCGGCTTTCTTT	CASDRGTAAFF	-	TRBJ1-1	11	TRBV2	-
TGCGCCAGCAGCCGAAGTCTTATGAACACTGAAGCTTTCTTT	CASSRSLMNTEAFF	-	TRBJ1-1	14	TRBV5-1	-
TGCAGTGCTAGAGATCATCGGGGGCCCTACGAGCAGTACTTC	CSARDHRGPYEQYF	-	TRBJ2-7	14	TRBV20-1	-
TGCAGTGCTAAATTACCACAGGGTTCAAAGGATACGCAGTATTTT	CSAKLPQGSKDTQYF	few	TRBJ2-3	15	TRBV20-1	-
TGTGCCAGCAGTCACTCGGAGGTGTGGTCTATGGGTGAGCAGTTCTTC	CASSHSEVWSMGEQFF	-	TRBJ2-1	16	TRBV5-8	-
TGTGCCAGCTCACCGCGTTCAACGGCTAGCACAGATACGCAGTATTTT	CASSPRSTASTDTQYF	-	TRBJ2-3	16	TRBV18	-
TGTGCCAGCAGTTACGATCCTTCTGGGGCCAACGTCCTGACTTTC	CASSYDPSGANVLTF	-	TRBJ2-6	15	TRBV28	-
TGTGCCAGCAGCGTAGATTTAGGGGACTATGGCTACACCTTC	CASSVDLGDYGYTF	-	TRBJ1-2	14	TRBV9	-
TGTGCCAGTAGTATTCTGGGGGGATCACCCCTCCACTTT	CASSILGGSPLHF	few	TRBJ1-6	13	TRBV19	-